The 31 T cell receptor beta chains listed next were all sequenced from one sample in a study of metastatic and nonmetastatic thyroid tumors. No patient had received any treatment before thyroid surgery. TCRdb reanalyzed the PCR reads via MiXCR. The sample records under 30,000 clones, about 16% being singletons. Sequenced: blood. All receptors derive from a male donor with papillary thyroid cancer or a benign thyroid nodule (not recorded which). Some clones in this sample may be carry-over from other donors' samples.

This clone came up many times. The chain combines TRBV7-2 with TRBJ2-3, with D uncertain. The CDR3 is made up of 13 amino acids. Trimming removed 0 bases at V and 4 bases at J, with 5 bases between. Germline CDR1 reads SGHTA; CDR2 reads FQGNSA. The chain's CDR3 is CASSLAWADTQYF. CDR3 nucleotides: TGTGCCAGCAGCTTAGCGTGGGCAGATACGCAGTATTTT. The full variable domain, with the rest looked up from reference TRBV7-2 and TRBJ2-3, is GAGVSQSPSNKVTEKGKDVELRCDPISGHTALYWYRQSLGQGLEFLIYFQGNSAPDKSGLPSDRFSAERTGGSVSTLTIQRTQQEDSAVYLCASSLAWADTQYFGPGTRLTVL.

This clone was observed many times. J is TRBJ2-3 and V is TRBV5-4; D gene uncertain. This CDR3 has 15 amino acids. Deletions cut 6 bases from V and 4 bases from J, with 18 bases between. Germline V CDR1 and CDR2: SGHNT, YYREEE (reference sequence). The CDR3 here is CASNIGGNLADTQYF. The CDR3 DNA sequence: TGTGCCAGCAACATAGGCGGCAATCTGGCAGATACGCAGTATTTT.

This clone was detected ten times or more. The genes are TRBV28 and TRBJ2-7; no reliable D call. This CDR3 contains 12 residues. Per germline, CDR1 MDHEN and CDR2 SYDVKM. V lost 5 bases and J 6 bases, leaving 11 bases between the germline ends. CDR3 DNA: TGTGCCAGCAGTCCCCCGTTGGGCGAGCAGTACTTC. This gives the protein CASSPPLGEQYF.

This clone showed up many times. The V call is TRBV7-2, the J call TRBJ2-7; D gene uncertain. V was pared by 4 bases and J by 7 bases, with 11 bases between. In germline, CDR1 is SGHTA, CDR2 FQGNSA. This CDR3 contains 12 residues. DNA for the CDR3: TGTGCCAGCAGCTCGTCCCTTCGAGAGCAGTACTTC. The encoded protein is CASSSSLREQYF.

Notes on this clone: Relative to the germline gene, one junction end is altered; a read error may explain this. The rearrangement uses TRBV5-1 and TRBJ2-5; D might be TRBD2 (5 bases). Germline V gene data show CDR1 as SGHRS and CDR2 as YFSETQ. This CDR3 is 15 amino acids long. The DNA of the CDR3 is TGCGCCATCAGCTTACATCGGGGAGCCCAAGAGACCCATTACTTC. It yields the protein CAISLHRGAQETHYF.

This clone was observed at least ten times. The V gene is TRBV11-2, the J gene TRBJ2-4, with 7 positions matching TRBD1. Germline CDR1 is SGHAT and CDR2 is FQNNGV. The CDR3 covers 15 residues. J gave up 3 bases and V 5 bases, and 7 bases lay outside the gene matches. In nucleotides, the CDR3 is TGTGCCAGCAGCCCTAACAGGGGTAGCAAAAACATTCAGTACTTC. Translated: CASSPNRGSKNIQYF.

This clone qualifies as medium-sized (0.01 to 0.1%). The sample carries other DNA sequences with the same CDR3. V usage is TRBV7-6 and J usage is TRBJ1-1; D not certain. The CDR3 runs to 14 residues. Germline CDR1 SGHVS, CDR2 FNYEAQ. The V end was cut by 1 base, the J end by 0 bases, with 6 bases between. CDR3 in amino acids: CASSLEAVNTEAFF. CDR3 bases: TGTGCCAGCAGCTTAGAGGCGGTGAACACTGAAGCTTTCTTT.

As DNA, the CDR3 is TGTGCCTGGAGTGACAGGGGGGGTGAGCAGTACTTC. Residues: CAWSDRGGEQYF. This chain connects TRBV30 to TRBJ2-7, with D perhaps matching TRBD1 (8 bases). Germline V CDR1 and CDR2: GTSNPN, SVGIG (reference sequence). The CDR3 is made up of 12 amino acids. The ends were cut back, 1 base at V and 7 bases at J, with 11 bases in the middle. Variable domain in full (rest from reference TRBV30 and TRBJ2-7): SQTIHQWPATLVQPVGSPLSLECTVEGTSNPNLYWYRQAAGRGLQLLFYSVGIGQISSEVPQNLSASRPQDRQFILSSKKLLLSDSGFYLCAWSDRGGEQYFGPGTRLTVT.

This clone was seen at least ten times. The junction does not match germline at one end; this may be a read error. The genes are TRBV2 and TRBJ2-7; 13 bases align to TRBD2. Germline V lookup: CDR1 SNHLY, CDR2 FYNNEI. The CDR3 sequence is 14 residues long. The CDR3 loop is CASSSRTSGSAPDF. CDR3 coding DNA: TGTGCCAGCAGTTCCCGGACTAGCGGGAGCGCACCCGACTTC. Variable domain in full (rest from reference TRBV2 and TRBJ2-7): EPEVTQTPSHQVTQMGQEVILRCVPISNHLYFYWYRQILGQKVEFLVSFYNNEISEKSEIFDDQFSVERPDGSNFTLKIRSTKLEDSAMYFCASSSRTSGSAPDFGPGTRLTVT.

This clone was seen many times. This may arise from a read error, as a much more abundant clone is one base away. The rearrangement links TRBV2 to TRBJ2-5; D possibly matches TRBD1 or TRBD2 (5 bases each). The CDR3 is 15 amino acids. CDR1 is SNHLY, CDR2 FYNNEI, per germline. With 3 bases removed from V and 1 base from J, the gap between germline ends came to 12 bases. The CDR3 region is CASSEGVSSQETQYF. As DNA, the CDR3 is TGTGCCAGCAGTGAGGGGGTCTCGAGCCAAGAGACCCAGTACTTC.

This clone was observed at least ten times. A much bigger clone sits one base away, suggesting this may be a read error. This chain links TRBV30 with TRBJ1-1; unclear D gene. The germline V gene has CDR1 GTSNPN and CDR2 SVGIG (reference sequence). V was shortened by 8 bases and J by 6 bases, with 16 bases between the two germline ends. This CDR3 contains 12 residues. The CDR3 DNA is TGTGCCAGCCGCTTTACGCCTGCTGAAGCTTTCTTT. The encoded protein is CASRFTPAEAFF.

This clone has ten or more counts. At one end, the junction sequence differs from germline, possibly due to a read error. The chain links TRBV7-9 to TRBJ1-4, with TRBD1 identical over 8 bases. Germline CDR1 SEHNR, CDR2 FQNEAQ (reference sequence). This CDR3 spans 17 amino acids. Written as DNA, the CDR3 is TGTGCCAGCAGCTCTAGACAGGGGTGGGCAACTAATGAAAAACTGGTTTTT. It encodes CASSSRQGWATNEKLVF.

This clone is medium-sized by share. The V gene is TRBV12-3 or TRBV12-4, the J gene TRBJ2-7; TRBD1 matches 9 bases. Losses at the gene ends were 6 bases for V and 4 bases for J; bases not matched to a gene: 7. The CDR3 totals 14 residues. This chain's CDR3 is CASSPTGGGYEQYF. Written as DNA, the CDR3 is TGTGCCAGCAGCCCCACAGGGGGCGGGTACGAGCAGTACTTC.

This chain uses TRBV7-8 with TRBJ2-7, with TRBD1 matching 8 bases. The germline CDR1 and CDR2 sequences are SGHVS and FQNEAQ. Trimming took 5 bases from V and 3 from J; bases not matched to a gene: 3. The CDR3 is 13 amino acids. CDR3 in DNA: TGTGCCAGCAGCCAGGGGGCGAACTACGAGCAGTACTTC. Its translation is CASSQGANYEQYF.

This clone occurred many times. The rearrangement joins TRBV7-3 to TRBJ2-1, with 10 nucleotides matching TRBD1. V gave up 3 bases and J gave up 7 bases; unmatched junction bases: 9. CDR1 and CDR2 (germline): SGHTA, FQGTGA. The CDR3 has 16 residues. CDR3 coding DNA: TGTGCCAGCAGCTTGCAGGGCAGGGGACAGGGGAATGAGCAGTTCTTC. Residues: CASSLQGRGQGNEQFF.

CDR3 region: CASSPAGTSGSAYTQYF. DNA of the CDR3: TGTGCCAGCAGTCCCGCCGGTACTAGCGGGAGTGCATATACGCAGTATTTT. V is TRBV27 and J is TRBJ2-3; 11 nucleotides match TRBD2. The germline CDR1 and CDR2 sequences are MNHEY and SMNVEV (reference sequence). CDR3 length: 17 residues. The V gene end was trimmed by 5 bases and the J gene end by 7 bases; junction bases not matched to a gene: 14.

This clone appeared many times. The chain links TRBV18 to TRBJ1-1; D is uncertain. Per the germline V gene, CDR1 is KGHSH and CDR2 is LQKENI. V was cut by 3 bases and J by 3 bases, with 8 bases left in between. The CDR3 length is 13 residues. The CDR3 is CASSPQRDTEAFF. The CDR3 nucleotides are TGTGCCAGCTCACCGCAGCGGGACACTGAAGCTTTCTTT. Filled out from reference TRBV18 and TRBJ1-1, the complete variable domain reads NAGVMQNPRHLVRRRGQEARLRCSPMKGHSHVYWYRQLPEEGLKFMVYLQKENIIDESGMPKERFSAEFPKEGPSILRIQQVVRGDSAAYFCASSPQRDTEAFFGQGTRLTVV.

In its sample, this clone is medium-sized. The rearrangement links TRBV20-1 to TRBJ1-1, with 7 bases identical to TRBD1. V was clipped by 2 bases and J by 7 bases; unmatched bases: 4. The CDR3 runs to 12 residues. Per the germline V gene, CDR1 is DFQATT and CDR2 is SNEGSKA (reference sequence). For the CDR3, the DNA is TGCAGTGCTAGAAACCAGGGGGTTGAAGCTTTCTTT. It encodes CSARNQGVEAFF.

The sample holds a few counts of this clone. A much larger clone differs by one base, so this may be a read error. This chain uses TRBV7-9 with TRBJ2-1; D gene unclear. V gave up 8 bases and J gave up 8 bases, with 1 base separating them. The germline V gene encodes CDR1 SEHNR and CDR2 FQNEAQ (reference sequence). The CDR3 loop spans 8 amino acids. CDR3 sequence: CASYEQFF. Written as DNA, the CDR3 is TGTGCCAGCTATGAGCAGTTCTTC.

This clone has only a few counts. A much larger clone is a single base away; this may be a read error. The chain recombines TRBV5-4 with TRBJ1-1; D gene unclear. Germline V lookup: CDR1 SGHNT, CDR2 YYREEE (reference sequence). The length of the CDR3 is 11 residues. Trimming took 0 bases from V and 8 from J, leaving 5 bases between them. DNA of the CDR3: TGTGCCAGCAGCTTGGTGTCGGAAGCTTTCTTT. Protein: CASSLVSEAFF.

This clone was picked up many times. V usage is TRBV28 and J usage is TRBJ1-3; the D is unclear. Per the germline V gene, CDR1 is MDHEN and CDR2 is SYDVKM. This CDR3 is 17 amino acids long. Trimming left V 6 bases short and J 4 bases short, with 22 bases between. The chain's CDR3 is CASRPPGSESSGNTIYF. CDR3 nucleotides: TGTGCCAGCAGACCGCCGGGCTCCGAAAGCTCAGGAAACACCATATATTTT.

By sample fraction, this clone is medium-sized. The chain recombines TRBV6-4 with TRBJ2-3; 13 nucleotides line up with TRBD2. Germline assignment: CDR1 MRHNA and CDR2 SNTAGT. Trimming cost V 0 bases and J 6 bases; bases outside gene matches: 0. The CDR3 covers 15 residues. CDR3: CASSDSTSGGDTQYF. The CDR3, as DNA: TGTGCCAGCAGTGACTCGACTAGCGGGGGGGATACGCAGTATTTT.

On this clone: This sequence may be a read error, since a much larger clone differs from it by one base. The sample carries other DNA sequences with the same CDR3. CDR3 nucleotide sequence: TGTGCCAGCAGCTTAACCGGGAGCGGGGAGACCCAGTATTTC. It is translated as CASSLTGSGETQYF. The chain recombines TRBV7-8 with TRBJ2-5; 7 bases are shared with TRBD2. The CDR3 has 14 residues. The germline CDR1 and CDR2 sequences are SGHVS and FQNEAQ.

The chain combines TRBV4-2 with TRBJ2-5, with D tentatively TRBD2 (6 bases). This CDR3 is built from 15 residues. Trimming removed 0 bases at V and 4 bases at J, with 12 bases between. Germline V gene sequence: CDR1 LGHNA, CDR2 YNFKEQ. The CDR3 DNA reads TGTGCCAGCAGCCAAGATAAGGCTAGCGTAGAGACCCAGTACTTC. Translated: CASSQDKASVETQYF.

This clone came up many times. V and J are TRBV25-1 and TRBJ2-3; D not resolved. V shed 4 bases and J shed 5 bases, with 4 bases lying between them. The CDR3 length is 11 residues. Germline V gives CDR1 MGHDK, CDR2 SYGVNS. In DNA, the CDR3 is TGTGCCAGCAGTGTCGTAGATACGCAGTATTTT. Its protein product is CASSVVDTQYF.

The rearrangement links TRBV10-1 to TRBJ1-2; D is perhaps TRBD1 (6 bases). The CDR3 covers 13 residues. The germline gives CDR1 WNHNN, CDR2 SYGVQD (reference sequence). Trimming shortened V by 8 bases and J by 2 bases, and 12 bases separated the two germline ends. The CDR3 DNA reads TGCGCCAGCGACTCGGACAGAAACTATGGCTACACCTTC. Its protein product is CASDSDRNYGYTF.

This clone was counted at least ten times. The J gene is TRBJ1-6, the V gene TRBV20-1, with 9 bases fitting TRBD1. The CDR3 has 13 residues. V gave up 6 bases and J gave up 9 bases; unmatched junction bases: 6. The germline V gene encodes CDR1 DFQATT and CDR2 SNEGSKA (reference sequence). This CDR3 reads CSAITGGVSPLHF. The CDR3 DNA reads TGCAGTGCCATAACAGGGGGCGTTTCACCCCTCCACTTT.

The CDR3 spells CASSQWTSGGNEQFF. CDR3 nucleotide sequence: TGTGCCAGCAGCCAGTGGACTAGCGGGGGAAATGAGCAGTTCTTC. The chain uses TRBV11-2 and TRBJ2-1; TRBD2 matches at 13 bases. CDR3 size: 15 residues. CDR1 and CDR2 (germline): SGHAT, FQNNGV. Trimming at V came to 5 bases and at J to 7 bases, leaving 5 bases not matched to a gene.

The sample holds many counts of this clone. CDR3 loop: CASSMNRGETQYF. The CDR3, as DNA: TGTGCCAGTAGTATGAACAGGGGAGAGACCCAGTACTTC. This sequence joins TRBV19 and TRBJ2-5; TRBD1 matches at 7 bases. After removal of 3 bases from V and 4 bases from J, the junction contained 2 bases not matched to a gene. The CDR3 has 13 amino acids. CDR1 and CDR2 from the germline V gene are LNHDA and SQIVND (reference sequence).

This clone has a count of ten or more. The rearrangement uses TRBV6-1 and TRBJ2-5; possible D gene TRBD1, 6 bases. This CDR3 has 14 residues. V was clipped by 1 base and J by 2 bases, with 8 bases between them. CDR1 and CDR2 from the germline V gene are MNHNS and SASEGT. CDR3 sequence (DNA): TGTGCCAGCAGTGAAGGAGGGGGTCAAGAGACCCAGTACTTC. It yields the protein CASSEGGGQETQYF.

The rearrangement links TRBV7-2 to TRBJ1-2; TRBD1 agrees at 8 bases. CDR3 length: 13 amino acids. Germline values: CDR1 SGHTA, CDR2 FQGNSA. V was clipped by 5 bases and J by 9 bases; unmatched bases: 8. This chain's CDR3 is CASSPTGGVSYTF. CDR3 bases: TGTGCCAGCAGCCCAACAGGGGGAGTAAGCTACACCTTC.